The present TCR beta chain was sequenced within a study of response to subunit inactivated influenza vaccine. There are a few counts of this clonotype. The V end lost 5 bases, the J end lost 14 bases, and 21 bases lay between the germline ends. The length of the CDR3 is 13 residues. The V gene's germline CDR1 is MNHEY and CDR2 SMNVEV (reference sequence). TCRdb used MiXCR to reprocess the RT-PCR reads, holding one entry per CDR3 protein. The repertoire consists of about 540,000 distinct CDR3 sequences, with around 21% occurring once and the leading ten covering approximately 3%. The same sample was also studied in work on T cells expressing NK-cell markers. From that report: In generating TCR beta cDNA, 5'RACE template switching with UMIs was used.

Specimen: CD4+ T cells sorted from PBMCs, collected about 11 days after vaccination. The chain joins TRBV27 to TRBJ2-5; no definite D call. The TCR was taken from a man aged 50 to 59 who received an inactivated influenza vaccine. The CDR3 coding sequence is TGTGCCAGCAGTCCCAGGCTAGGTTCCCCGGAATACTTC. It encodes CASSPRLGSPEYF.